These 5 T cell receptor beta chains came from one sample sequenced in a study of technical replicates of blood from several donors. Clones were read by immunoSEQ multiplex PCR, and TCRdb kept only the in-frame ones, dropping some. The repertoire holds tens of thousands of clones, with over 75% as singletons. Sequencing input: T cells isolated from PBMCs. These receptors originate from a human donor in good health.

The rearrangement links TRBV29-1 to TRBJ2-7; tentative D call: TRBD2 (6 bases). Germline V lookup: CDR1 SQVTM, CDR2 ANQGSEA. CDR3 size: 14 residues. V was shortened by 6 bases and J by 2 bases, with 17 bases between the two germline ends. This CDR3 reads CSVSLGAGPYEQYF. CDR3 DNA: TGCAGCGTGAGCTTAGGGGCGGGACCCTACGAGCAGTACTTC.

The V gene is TRBV4-3, the J gene TRBJ2-7; a weak D match, TRBD2 (5 bases). This CDR3 is 16 amino acids long. CDR1 and CDR2 (germline): LGHNA, YSLEER. Trimming cost V 4 bases and J 0 bases, with 16 bases left between them. The chain's CDR3 is CASSPGMAGASYEQYF. The DNA for the CDR3 is TGCGCCAGCAGCCCGGGAATGGCAGGTGCCTCCTACGAGCAGTACTTC.

This chain links TRBV11-3 with TRBJ1-2; TRBD1 is a possible D gene (6 bases). Trimming shortened V by 5 bases and J by 5 bases, and 15 bases separated the two germline ends. Looked up from germline, CDR1 is SGHNT and CDR2 is YENEEA. The CDR3 covers 14 residues. CDR3 bases: TGTGCCAGCAGCCGGGGGGCAGGGGCATATGGCTACACCTTC. Its translation is CASSRGAGAYGYTF.

The chain joins TRBV7-9 to TRBJ1-5; 7 bases map to TRBD1. After removal of 1 base from V and 2 bases from J, the junction contained 2 bases not matched to a gene. The germline V gene has CDR1 SEHNR and CDR2 FQNEAQ (reference sequence). The CDR3 extends over 15 amino acids. The CDR3, as DNA: TGTGCCAGCAGCTTAGGTACAGGGGGCAATCAGCCCCAGCATTTT. Translated, it gives CASSLGTGGNQPQHF.

The chain couples TRBV5-4 to TRBJ2-3; D not certain. The germline CDR1 and CDR2 sequences are SGHNT and YYREEE (reference sequence). V was pared by 6 bases and J by 6 bases, with 11 bases between. The CDR3 runs 12 residues. The CDR3 loop is CASTRSEDTQYF. The CDR3 coding sequence is TGTGCCAGCACCCGCTCTGAGGATACGCAGTATTTT.